This TCR beta chain is from a study of patients and donors after allogeneic stem cell transplantation. TCRdb processed the RT-PCR reads anew with MiXCR; each CDR3 protein has one entry. The sample lists about 12,000 distinct CDR3 sequences, approximately 26% occurring once. CDR3 length: 13 residues. Germline lookup yields CDR1 LGHDT and CDR2 YNNKEL (reference sequence). V shed 1 base and J shed 9 bases, with 10 bases lying between them. In its sample, this clonotype is medium-sized. The sequencing sample was made of blood, either unsorted or a sorted T cell fraction (not recorded which). The clonotype originates from a human donor who was either an allogeneic HSCT recipient or a stem cell or donor lymphocyte infusion donor (not recorded which). It is not recorded whose cells these are; they may come from a transplant donor. V and J are TRBV3-1 and TRBJ2-4; tentatively, D is TRBD2 (5 bases). In nucleotides, the CDR3 is TGTGCCAGCAGCCAAGGTCGAGGGAGCATTCAGTACTTC. Residues: CASSQGRGSIQYF.